What follows are 8 T cell receptor beta chains derived from one specimen sequenced in a study. Each CDR3 protein gets one entry after TCRdb re-called the 5' RACE reads with MiXCR. Among just under 65,000 distinct CDR3 sequences listed, 20% to 25% were seen once. Sequencing input: memory CD4+ T cells sorted from a lymph node. Subset here: memory CD4+ T cells, CD4+CD45RO+CD25-. All receptors come from a female donor with breast cancer.

This clonotype has more than one count but fewer than ten. The chain links TRBV9 to TRBJ2-3; D might be TRBD2 (7 bases). V was trimmed by 0 bases and J by 3 bases, leaving 14 bases between them. CDR1 is SGDLS and CDR2 is YYNGEE in the germline V gene. The CDR3 runs 16 residues. The CDR3 spells CASSVAGGGRTDTQYF. DNA of the CDR3: TGTGCCAGCAGCGTAGCGGGGGGCGGAAGGACAGATACGCAGTATTTT. Filled out from reference TRBV9 and TRBJ2-3, the complete variable domain reads DSGVTQTPKHLITATGQRVTLRCSPRSGDLSVYWYQQSLDQGLQFLIQYYNGEERAKGNILERFSAQQFPDLHSELNLSSLELGDSALYFCASSVAGGGRTDTQYFGPGTRLTVL.

This clonotype was seen a handful of times. This chain joins TRBV5-5 and TRBJ1-6; D is perhaps TRBD1 (6 bases). The germline CDR1 and CDR2 sequences are SGHKS and YYEKEE (reference sequence). V lost 4 bases, J lost 5 bases, and 16 bases lay in between. This CDR3 contains 16 residues. The CDR3 loop is CASSGGPQLHNSPLHF. In DNA, the CDR3 is TGTGCCAGCAGCGGGGGGCCACAGCTTCATAATTCACCCCTCCACTTT. The whole variable domain, filled in from reference TRBV5-5 and TRBJ1-6, reads DAGVTQSPTHLIKTRGQQVTLRCSPISGHKSVSWYQQVLGQGPQFIFQYYEKEERGRGNFPDRFSARQFPNYSSELNVNALLLGDSALYLCASSGGPQLHNSPLHFGNGTRLTVT.

In its sample, this clonotype was seen many times. V usage is TRBV20-1 and J usage is TRBJ2-2; 7 bases fit TRBD1. The CDR3 contains 13 residues. CDR1 DFQATT and CDR2 SNEGSKA come from the germline V gene (reference sequence). With V trimmed by 8 bases and J by 7 bases, 10 bases remained unmatched. This CDR3 is CSTRRQGIGELFF. The CDR3 DNA reads as TGCAGTACCCGACGACAGGGTATCGGGGAGCTGTTTTTT.

This clonotype was seen at least ten times. The J gene is TRBJ1-4, the V gene TRBV10-3, with D possibly being TRBD1 (6 bases). Germline CDR1 is ENHRY and CDR2 is SYGVKD. The CDR3 runs 14 residues. Trimming pared 7 bases from V and 4 bases from J, leaving 13 bases between. CDR3 region: CAIKKQGVNEKLFF. CDR3 nucleotide sequence: TGTGCCATCAAAAAACAGGGTGTTAATGAAAAACTGTTTTTT.

A word on this clonotype: The conserved phenylalanine or tryptophan normally closing the CDR3 is absent here, so this likely arose from a read error. The chain carries TRBV5-1 and TRBJ1-1, with 9 bases identical to TRBD1. Trimming at V came to 7 bases and at J to 6 bases, leaving 7 bases not matched to a gene. Germline V gene lookup returns CDR1 SGHRS and CDR2 YFSETQ. The CDR3 runs 13 residues. The chain's CDR3 is CASGQGQGAEAFL. In nucleotides, the CDR3 is TGCGCCAGCGGACAGGGACAGGGCGCTGAAGCTTTCTTG.

About this clonotype itself: Sequence at one end of the junction differs from germline and may be a read error. The chain uses TRBV6-6 and TRBJ1-5; D ambiguous. This CDR3 region has 13 residues. The germline gives CDR1 MNHNY, CDR2 SVGAGI (reference sequence). This chain's CDR3 is CASSYDSKQPQHF. The CDR3 nucleotides are TGTGCCAGCAGTTACGATAGCAAACAGCCCCAGCATTTT.

V is TRBV5-1 and J is TRBJ2-7; 7 bases line up with TRBD1. Germline V gene sequence: CDR1 SGHRS, CDR2 YFSETQ. The length of the CDR3 is 15 residues. The V segment lost 4 bases and the J segment 0 bases; nucleotides outside the gene matches: 7. The CDR3 loop reads CASSTSTGPSYEQYF. Here the CDR3 DNA reads TGCGCCAGCAGCACCTCGACAGGGCCCTCCTACGAGCAGTACTTC.

The rearrangement uses TRBV5-1 and TRBJ1-6; D perhaps matches TRBD1 (6 bases). The CDR3 contains 13 residues. Germline V gene data show CDR1 as SGHRS and CDR2 as YFSETQ. Trimming removed 4 bases from V and 15 bases from J, with 17 bases in between. The CDR3 sequence: CASSQDRQEHLHF. CDR3 in DNA: TGCGCCAGCAGCCAAGACAGACAGGAACACCTCCACTTT.